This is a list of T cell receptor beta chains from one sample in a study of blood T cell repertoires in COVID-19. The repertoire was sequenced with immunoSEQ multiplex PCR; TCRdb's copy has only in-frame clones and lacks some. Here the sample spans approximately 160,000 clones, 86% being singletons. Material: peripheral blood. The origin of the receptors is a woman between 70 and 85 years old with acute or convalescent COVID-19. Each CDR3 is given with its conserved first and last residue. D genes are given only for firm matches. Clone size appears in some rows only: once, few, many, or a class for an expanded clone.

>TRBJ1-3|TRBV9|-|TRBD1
TGTGCCAGCAGCGTGGGACAGGGGGCAGGTGGAAACACCATATATTTT
CASSVGQGAGGNTIYF
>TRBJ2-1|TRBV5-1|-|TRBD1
TGCGCCAGCAGCTTGGGGACAGGGAATTCCAATGAGCAGTTCTTC
CASSLGTGNSNEQFF
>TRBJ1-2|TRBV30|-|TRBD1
TGTGCCTGGAGCGGGGACAGGGGGCTCTCTGGCTACACCTTC
CAWSGDRGLSGYTF
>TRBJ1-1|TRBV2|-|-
TGTGCCAGCAGTGAAGCGCGTAGAGAAGCTTTCTTT
CASSEARREAFF
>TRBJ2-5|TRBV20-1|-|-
TGCAGTGCTCCCCATTTCGAGACCCAGTACTTC
CSAPHFETQYF
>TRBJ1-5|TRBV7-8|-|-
TGTGCCAGCAGCCTCTCCGAGGGTCCCGGGAATCAGCCCCAGCATTTT
CASSLSEGPGNQPQHF
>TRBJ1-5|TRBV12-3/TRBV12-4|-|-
TGTGCCAGCAGTTTTGACTACGGGCCCCAGCATTTT
CASSFDYGPQHF
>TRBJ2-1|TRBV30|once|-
TGTGCCTGGAGTGTACGGCTAGCGACCCCCAATGAGCAGTTCTTC
CAWSVRLATPNEQFF
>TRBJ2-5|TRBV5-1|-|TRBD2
TGCGCCAGCAGCCCCGGGGGGTACCAAGAGACCCAGTACTTC
CASSPGGYQETQYF
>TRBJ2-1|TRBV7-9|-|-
TGTGCCAGCAGTCCGAACAGAGACAATGAGCAGTTCTTC
CASSPNRDNEQFF
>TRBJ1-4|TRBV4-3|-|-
TGCGCCAGCAGCCAAGTCAGGACACGGGAAAAACTGTTTTTT
CASSQVRTREKLFF
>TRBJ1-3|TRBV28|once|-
TGTGCCAGCAGTTTATGGCGCTCGGGGGGCTCTGGAAACACCATATATTTT
CASSLWRSGGSGNTIYF